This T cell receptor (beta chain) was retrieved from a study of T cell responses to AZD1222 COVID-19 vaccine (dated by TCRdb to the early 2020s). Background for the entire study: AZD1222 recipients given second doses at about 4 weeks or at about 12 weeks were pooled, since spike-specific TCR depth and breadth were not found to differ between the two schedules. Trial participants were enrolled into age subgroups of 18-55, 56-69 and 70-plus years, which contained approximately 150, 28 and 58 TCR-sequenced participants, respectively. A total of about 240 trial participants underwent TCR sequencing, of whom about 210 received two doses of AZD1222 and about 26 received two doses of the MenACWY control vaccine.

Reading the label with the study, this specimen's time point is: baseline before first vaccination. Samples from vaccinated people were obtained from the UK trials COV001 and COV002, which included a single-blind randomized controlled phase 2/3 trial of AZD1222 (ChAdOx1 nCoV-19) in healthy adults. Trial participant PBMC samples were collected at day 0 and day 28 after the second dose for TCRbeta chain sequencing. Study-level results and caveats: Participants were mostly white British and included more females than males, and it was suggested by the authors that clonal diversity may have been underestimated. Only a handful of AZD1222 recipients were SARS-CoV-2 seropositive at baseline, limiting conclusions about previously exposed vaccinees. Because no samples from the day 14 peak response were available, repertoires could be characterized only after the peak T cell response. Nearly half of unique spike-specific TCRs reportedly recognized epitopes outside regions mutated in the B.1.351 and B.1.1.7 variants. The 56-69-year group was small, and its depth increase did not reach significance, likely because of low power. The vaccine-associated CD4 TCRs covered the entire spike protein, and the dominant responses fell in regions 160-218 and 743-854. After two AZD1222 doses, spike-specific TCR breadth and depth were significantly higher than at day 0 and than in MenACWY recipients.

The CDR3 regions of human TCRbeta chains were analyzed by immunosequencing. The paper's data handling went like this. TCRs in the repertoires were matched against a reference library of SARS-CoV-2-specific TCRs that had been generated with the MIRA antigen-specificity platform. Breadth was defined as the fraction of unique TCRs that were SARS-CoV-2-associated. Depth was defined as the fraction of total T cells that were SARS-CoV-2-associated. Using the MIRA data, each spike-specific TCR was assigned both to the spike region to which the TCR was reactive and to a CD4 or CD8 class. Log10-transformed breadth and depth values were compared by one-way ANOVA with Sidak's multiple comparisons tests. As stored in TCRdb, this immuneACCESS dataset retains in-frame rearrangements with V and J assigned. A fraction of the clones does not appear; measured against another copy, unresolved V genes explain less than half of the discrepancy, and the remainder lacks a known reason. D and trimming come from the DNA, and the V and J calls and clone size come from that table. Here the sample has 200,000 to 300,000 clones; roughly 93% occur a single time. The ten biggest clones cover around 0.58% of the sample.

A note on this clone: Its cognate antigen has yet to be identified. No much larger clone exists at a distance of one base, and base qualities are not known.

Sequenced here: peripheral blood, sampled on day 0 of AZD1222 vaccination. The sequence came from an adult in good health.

CDR3 protein: CASTGSYEQYF. The DNA sequence reads TGTGCCAGTACAGGGTCCTACGAGCAGTACTTC. In this chain, TRBV6-5 is recombined with TRBJ2-7; D gene: possibly TRBD1, on 6 matching bases. V is shortened by 9 bases, J by 1 base, and the region joining them spans 7 bases. Sequences MNHEY (CDR1) and SVGAGI (CDR2) are obtained from the germline V gene. The CDR3 contains 11 residues, cysteine and phenylalanine counted. Left in the record is the CDR3 DNA by itself, 33 bases read in frame from the first base.